This entry features one T cell receptor beta chain sequence. Its antigen is still unknown. It has no much larger one-base neighbor in the sample; base qualities were not kept. This sample stems from a study of blood T cell repertoires in COVID-19 (dated by TCRdb to the early 2020s). Notes on the research overall: The collaborator samples originated in the United States, Italy and Spain and spanned the acute and convalescent phases of COVID-19. The prospective study material was composed of cDNA or gDNA derived from T cells, B-cell-depleted T cells, or PBMCs. Deeply sampled blood TCRbeta repertoires from subjects exposed to, actively infected with, or recovered from COVID-19 were included in the dataset. A freely available public database, intended as a resource for researchers studying the immune response to SARS-CoV-2, is where the repertoires were released. The samples were drawn from the first 160 participants of the ongoing ImmuneRACE study and from 1,200 or so subjects provided by 6 global collaborators. The sample metadata nearly always contained a de-identified subject ID, COVID-19 status, age in years and sex. Where available, HLA class I and class II types were obtained from metadata supplied by the sample provider rather than from assay-based typing. The paper's findings and limits, for the study overall: The quantity of clinical and demographic metadata differed by source and by participant and was supplied without curation.

The immunoSEQ Assay, a bias-controlled multiplex PCR, was used to amplify TCRbeta CDR3 regions from genomic DNA. Regarding the original processing steps: Within the assay, amplification of reference gene primers was used to estimate how many nucleated cells each sample contained. To quantify the absolute abundance of each unique TCRbeta CDR3 rearrangement, sequence reads were collapsed and filtered. For each sample, productive Simpson clonality was calculated by taking the square root of Simpson's diversity index across productive rearrangements. In its TCRdb copy, this immuneACCESS table keeps in-frame sequences only and misses some clones. Where compared with another copy, unresolved V genes explain less than half of these, and the others have no known cause. The V and J calls and clone size are taken from that table; D and trimming were inferred from the DNA. For this sample there are 100,000 to 150,000 clones; over 75% appear just once. The ten largest clones add up to 15% to 20% of the sample.

One collaborating source in Seattle enrolled patients during active infection and followed them longitudinally through the course of disease. Each collaborating institution followed its own protocols to collect whole blood in K2EDTA tubes. For TCRbeta analysis, collaborators shipped samples as frozen whole blood, isolated PBMCs, or DNA extracted from either of those sample types. From the germline V gene (reference sequence), CDR1 is SGHNT and CDR2 is YYREEE. From the cysteine through the phenylalanine, the CDR3 covers 12 amino acids. The only DNA kept is the CDR3, 36 bases in frame from the first base. V was cut back by 2 bases and J by 10 bases, leaving a gap of 12 bases between them.

The chain is made from TRBV5-4 and TRBJ1-2, with the D segment identity uncertain. Source material: peripheral blood. The TCR comes from a man aged 25-45 years with COVID-19, enrolled during active disease. For the CDR3, the sequence is CASSFFFSNYTF. The DNA reads as follows: TGTGCCAGCAGCTTTTTCTTCAGTAACTACACCTTC.